The 4 T cell receptor beta chains presented below share a single source sample, sequenced in a study of blood T cell repertoires in COVID-19. Measured with immunoSEQ multiplex PCR; TCRdb has only the in-frame clones, and not every one. This sample carries about 120,000 clones, about 88% of them seen once, and the ten largest clones take around 8.4%. Sequences were obtained from peripheral blood. The origin of the receptors is an older woman who had recovered from COVID-19.

The chain joins TRBV28 to TRBJ2-5; D perhaps matches TRBD2 (7 bases). The V end lost 2 bases, the J end lost 1 base, and 11 bases lay between the germline ends. This CDR3 has 15 residues. Germline V CDR1 and CDR2: MDHEN, SYDVKM. CDR3 in amino acids: CASSLRGGPQETQYF. The CDR3 nucleotides are TGTGCCAGCAGTTTAAGGGGGGGTCCCCAAGAGACCCAGTACTTC.

On this clone: The junction departs from germline at one end; a sequencing error may be responsible. The chain links TRBV4-1 to TRBJ2-1; TRBD2 matches at 8 bases. Germline V gene data show CDR1 as MGHRA and CDR2 as YSYEKL. This CDR3 has 18 residues. The CDR3 bases are TGCGCCAGCAGTCAAGTGTTTCGGGCGGGGGGCTCCTACAATGAGCAGTTCTTC. Amino acid sequence: CASSQVFRAGGSYNEQFF.

CDR3 amino acids: CASSLAGDIQAFF. DNA for the CDR3: TGTGCCAGCAGCTTGGCAGGGGACATACAAGCTTTCTTT. The chain recombines TRBV5-8 with TRBJ1-1, with D possibly being TRBD1 (6 bases). The CDR3 is made up of 13 amino acids. The germline V gene has CDR1 SGHTS and CDR2 YDEGEE. Trimming shortened V by 0 bases and J by 9 bases, and 12 bases separated the two germline ends. Variable domain in full (rest from reference TRBV5-8 and TRBJ1-1): EAGVTQSPTHLIKTRGQQATLRCSPISGHTSVYWYQQALGLGLQFLLWYDEGEERNRGNFPPRFSGRQFPNYSSELNVNALELEDSALYLCASSLAGDIQAFFGQGTRLTVV.

The chain's CDR3 is CASNPRGAHVQETQYF. DNA of the CDR3: TGTGCCAGCAATCCTCGGGGGGCGCATGTCCAAGAGACCCAGTACTTC. The chain links TRBV27 to TRBJ2-5; D possibly corresponds to TRBD2 (7 bases). The CDR3 extends over 16 amino acids. The germline V gene encodes CDR1 MNHEY and CDR2 SMNVEV (reference sequence). V shed 7 bases and J shed 1 base, with 19 bases lying between them.